A selection of T cell receptor beta chains follows, all from one sample in a study of long-term antiretroviral therapy in people with HIV. TCRdb's copy holds only in-frame clones and misses some; the assay was immunoSEQ multiplex PCR. The sample has 19,000 or so clones, approximately 85% seen once. The specimen comprised unsorted PBMCs, sampled at the start of antiretroviral therapy. Receptors originate from a man aged 25-40 years with HIV. CDR3s include the opening cysteine and the closing phenylalanine or tryptophan. The order of the fields is V gene, clone size, J gene, D gene, CDR3 length, CDR3 protein, CDR3 DNA. D genes are given only for firm matches. Clone size is not always given. Where it is, it says once, few, many or a class for expanded clones.

TRBV7-9,-,TRBJ1-2,-,13,CASSFPAGYGYTF,TGTGCCAGCAGCTTTCCAGCGGGCTATGGCTACACCTTC
TRBV19,-,TRBJ2-1,TRBD2,14,CASSSGGPYNEQFF,TGTGCCAGTAGTAGCGGGGGGCCTTACAATGAGCAGTTCTTC
TRBV27,-,TRBJ2-3,TRBD2,15,CASSLSGGGTDTQYF,TGTGCCAGCAGTTTATCGGGCGGGGGAACAGATACGCAGTATTTT
TRBV2,-,TRBJ2-7,-,14,CASSEGTVTYEQYF,TGTGCCAGCAGTGAGGGGACGGTTACCTACGAGCAGTACTTC
TRBV15,-,TRBJ2-1,-,16,CATSRGSTGPLGEQFF,TGTGCCACCAGCAGAGGGTCTACAGGGCCCCTGGGTGAGCAGTTCTTC
TRBV4-1,-,TRBJ1-1,TRBD1,11,CASSHPTGAFF,TGCGCCAGCAGCCACCCGACAGGGGCTTTCTTT
TRBV30,-,TRBJ1-4,-,12,CAWSVEQIKLFF,TGTGCCTGGAGTGTTGAGCAGATTAAACTGTTTTTT
TRBV19,-,TRBJ2-1,-,15,CASSIGGNRYNEQFF,TGTGCCAGTAGTATCGGCGGGAATAGGTACAATGAGCAGTTCTTC
TRBV7-2,-,TRBJ2-2,-,12,CATSQGFGELFF,TGTGCCACATCCCAGGGGTTCGGGGAGCTGTTTTTT
TRBV27,-,TRBJ2-4,TRBD1,14,CASSWGQGRNIQYF,TGTGCCAGCAGTTGGGGACAGGGGAGAAACATTCAGTACTTC
TRBV7-2,-,TRBJ2-5,-,15,CASSLGVAYQETQYF,TGTGCCAGCAGCTTAGGGGTAGCTTACCAAGAGACCCAGTACTTC
TRBV7-9,-,TRBJ1-1,-,13,CASSLNRDTEAFF,TGTGCCAGCAGCTTAAACAGGGACACTGAAGCTTTCTTT
TRBV28,-,TRBJ1-1,-,16,CASSLLLTGLNTEAFF,TGTGCCAGCAGTTTACTCCTAACAGGGCTAAACACTGAAGCTTTCTTT
TRBV6-1,-,TRBJ2-7,TRBD1,14,CAGTKGTGGYEQYF,TGTGCCGGGACGAAGGGGACAGGAGGCTACGAGCAGTACTTC
TRBV30,-,TRBJ1-2,-,14,CAWSVRLANYGYTF,TGTGCCTGGAGCGTCCGGCTGGCTAACTATGGCTACACCTTC
TRBV7-9,-,TRBJ2-1,-,13,CASSLEGGGEQFF,TGTGCCAGCAGCTTAGAGGGTGGTGGAGAGCAGTTCTTC
TRBV4-3,-,TRBJ2-7,TRBD1,15,CASSPSSGTGYEQYF,TGCGCCAGCAGCCCTTCTTCGGGGACAGGCTACGAGCAGTACTTC
TRBV7-2,-,TRBJ1-5,TRBD1,16,CASSLGQGRGIKAQHF,TGTGCCAGCAGCTTAGGACAGGGTCGGGGAATCAAGGCCCAGCATTTT
TRBV5-1,-,TRBJ2-7,-,16,CASSSPKAGDSYEQYF,TGCGCCAGCAGCTCCCCAAAGGCAGGGGACTCCTACGAGCAGTACTTC
TRBV27,-,TRBJ2-1,TRBD2,15,CASSGEAGGDNEQFF,TGTGCCAGCAGCGGAGAGGCGGGGGGCGACAATGAGCAGTTCTTC
TRBV18,-,TRBJ2-2,TRBD1,15,CASSPRTGGTGELFF,TGTGCCAGCTCACCGCGGACAGGGGGCACCGGGGAGCTGTTTTTT
TRBV7-9,few,TRBJ2-7,-,16,CASSLGEDTSAYEQYF,TGTGCCAGCAGCTTAGGTGAGGACACCTCAGCCTACGAGCAGTACTTC
TRBV13,-,TRBJ2-7,TRBD1,15,CASSPPGTGLYEQYF,TGTGCCAGCAGCCCCCCCGGGACAGGATTGTACGAGCAGTACTTC
TRBV28,-,TRBJ2-5,-,15,CASSLRLSSQETQYF,TGTGCCAGCAGTTTACGCCTTTCCAGCCAAGAGACCCAGTACTTC
TRBV7-2,-,TRBJ1-2,-,16,CASSLTPGVGVYGYTF,TGTGCCAGCAGCTTAACCCCCGGTGTGGGGGTCTATGGCTACACCTTC
TRBV4-2,-,TRBJ1-3,-,17,CASSQEPLGRAGNTIYF,TGTGCCAGCAGCCAAGAACCCCTCGGCAGGGCTGGAAACACCATATATTTT
TRBV6-5,few,TRBJ1-2,-,13,CASYRALGYGYTF,TGTGCCAGTTACAGGGCTCTGGGCTATGGCTACACCTTC
TRBV19,-,TRBJ2-1,-,14,CASSMDFMYNEQFF,TGTGCCAGTAGTATGGACTTCATGTACAATGAGCAGTTCTTC
TRBV28,-,TRBJ1-2,-,13,CASSLIQNYGYTF,TGTGCCAGCAGTTTAATTCAGAACTATGGCTACACCTTC
TRBV5-4,-,TRBJ1-5,TRBD1,15,CASSPDRGLGQPQHF,TGTGCCAGCAGCCCGGACAGGGGGCTTGGTCAGCCCCAGCATTTT